This TCR beta chain was retrieved from a study of T cell responses to AZD1222 COVID-19 vaccine. Study information: Analysis merged second doses at about 4 or about 12 weeks.

Germline V lookup: CDR1 MDHEN, CDR2 SYDVKM. There are 14 residues in the CDR3. V lost 3 bases, J lost 5 bases, and 14 bases lay in between. Data came from immunoSEQ multiplex PCR; TCRdb stores just in-frame clones and leaves some out. Among approximately 170,000 clones listed, approximately 90% were seen once. The sequencing here drew on peripheral blood, taken on day 0 of AZD1222 vaccination. This TCR was recovered from an adult in good health. The genes are TRBV28 and TRBJ2-7; no clear D. The CDR3 loop reads CASSFILQTHEQYF. The CDR3 DNA is TGTGCCAGCAGTTTCATCCTACAGACCCACGAGCAGTACTTC.